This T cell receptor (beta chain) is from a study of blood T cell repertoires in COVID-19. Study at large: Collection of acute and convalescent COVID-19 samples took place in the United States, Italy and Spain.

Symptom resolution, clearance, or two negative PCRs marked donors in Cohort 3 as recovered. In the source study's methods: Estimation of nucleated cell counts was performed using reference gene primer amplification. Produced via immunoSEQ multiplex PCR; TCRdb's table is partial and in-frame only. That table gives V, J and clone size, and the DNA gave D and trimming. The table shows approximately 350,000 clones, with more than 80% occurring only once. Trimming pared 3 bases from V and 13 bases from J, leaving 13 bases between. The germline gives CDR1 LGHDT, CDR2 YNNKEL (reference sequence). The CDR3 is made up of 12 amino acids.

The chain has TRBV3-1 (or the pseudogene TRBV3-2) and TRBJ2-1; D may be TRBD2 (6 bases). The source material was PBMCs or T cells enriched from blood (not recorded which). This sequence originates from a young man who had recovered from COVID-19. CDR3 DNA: TGTGCCAGCAGCCAGGGGACTGCAGATCAGTTCTTC. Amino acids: CASSQGTADQFF.